The clone carrying this T cell receptor beta chain was observed a few times. Its antigen is not known. The sample originates from a study of T cells after yellow fever vaccination. The 5'RACE template-switching step produced TCR cDNA and added a universal primer site and UMIs. TCRdb recomputed calls from the 5' RACE reads with MiXCR, one row per CDR3 protein. The sample shows hundreds of thousands of distinct CDR3 sequences, roughly 13% of them seen only once. Study-level results: Boosting was followed by the reappearance of most primary-vaccination clones (under 97% CD4, about 90% CD8). Repertoires obtained by FACS sorting could include abundant clonotypes that entered as contaminants from the bulk population. A weaker but faster secondary response was observed, peaking on day 5 versus 15.

The germline gives CDR1 DFQATT, CDR2 SNEGSKA (reference sequence). This CDR3 has 14 amino acids. With 1 base removed from V and 4 bases from J, the gap between germline ends came to 12 bases. The chain is built from TRBV20-1 and TRBJ2-3; possible D gene TRBD2, 5 bases. Sequencing used PBMCs, obtained on the day of the yellow fever booster vaccination. This clonotype was sampled from a man aged 25 to 45 who received the YFV17D yellow fever vaccine. CDR3 nucleotides: TGCAGTGCTAGAGTGGCTAGCCTCCCAGATACGCAGTATTTT. Translating it yields CSARVASLPDTQYF.